These T cell receptor beta chains were read from a single sample in a study of graft-versus-host responses after intestinal transplantation. The data were produced by immunoSEQ multiplex PCR, yet TCRdb's version contains in-frame clones alone and is incomplete. Of roughly 34,000 clones in the sample, roughly 94% are singletons; the top ten hold about 0.22%. For these TCRs, the target antigens are not known. Material: unstimulated CD4+ T cells sorted from spleen or lymph node cells, obtained before transplant. The receptors come from a human donor who was the organ donor for an intestinal transplant. Both conserved end residues are part of each CDR3. A D gene is named only where the DNA matches it firmly. Size values are once, few and many counts, or a class for expanded clones, and some rows have none.

>TRBJ2-1|once|TRBV2|TRBD2
CASRGLAGGVYNEQFF
TGTGCCAGCAGAGGACTAGCGGGGGGCGTCTACAATGAGCAGTTCTTC
>TRBJ2-2|NA|TRBV29-1|NA
CSVDRLPAGELFF
TGCAGCGTAGACAGGCTACCTGCTGGGGAGCTGTTTTTT
>TRBJ2-2|NA|TRBV19|TRBD2
CASNRLSGGNTGELFF
TGTGCCAGTAACCGATTGAGCGGGGGGAACACCGGGGAGCTGTTTTTT
>TRBJ2-5|NA|TRBV7-2|TRBD1
CASSSGTGKGRETQYF
TGTGCCAGCAGCTCCGGGACAGGGAAGGGTAGGGAGACCCAGTACTTC
>TRBJ2-3|once|TRBV5-4|NA
CASSPDHPGLSYTQYF
TGTGCCAGCAGCCCAGACCACCCGGGCTTGTCTTATACGCAGTATTTT
>TRBJ2-1|NA|TRBV5-1|TRBD2
CASTGGVLGNEQFF
TGCGCCAGCACGGGGGGGGTTTTAGGCAATGAGCAGTTCTTC
>TRBJ1-1|NA|TRBV10-2|NA
CASSATGSTEAFF
TGCGCCAGCAGTGCAACAGGGTCCACTGAAGCTTTCTTT
>TRBJ1-2|NA|TRBV5-4|NA
CASSLVGVVYGYTF
TGTGCCAGCAGCTTGGTAGGGGTGGTCTATGGCTACACCTTC
>TRBJ2-5|NA|TRBV5-5|NA
CASSLELRGPETQYF
TGTGCCAGCAGCTTGGAGTTAAGGGGCCCAGAGACCCAGTACTTC
>TRBJ1-3|NA|TRBV7-8|NA
CASSPGISGNTIYF
TGTGCCAGCAGTCCAGGGATCTCCGGAAACACCATATATTTT
>TRBJ2-2|NA|TRBV19|TRBD1
CASSGQANTGELFF
TGTGCCAGTAGTGGACAGGCGAACACCGGGGAGCTGTTTTTT
>TRBJ2-5|NA|TRBV6-9|NA
CASTTLLQAGQETQYF
TGTGCCAGCACCACCCTCCTCCAGGCTGGCCAAGAGACCCAGTACTTC
>TRBJ2-7|NA|TRBV19|TRBD1
CASSTTGEYEQYF
TGTGCCAGTAGTACGACAGGGGAATACGAGCAGTACTTC
>TRBJ1-2|NA|TRBV4-3|NA
CASSKRGEFAYGYTF
TGCGCCAGCAGCAAGAGAGGGGAGTTTGCCTATGGCTACACCTTC
>TRBJ2-3|NA|TRBV29-1|NA
CSSLIGSTSTDTQYF
TGCAGCTCTTTAATAGGTTCCACTAGCACAGATACGCAGTATTTT
>TRBJ2-3|NA|TRBV2|TRBD1
CASSLRTGVTDTQYF
TGTGCCAGCAGTTTGAGGACAGGGGTCACAGATACGCAGTATTTT
>TRBJ2-1|NA|TRBV7-9|NA
CASSLGGTRQAFEQFF
TGTGCCAGCAGCTTAGGGGGTACGCGACAGGCGTTTGAGCAGTTCTTC
>TRBJ2-3|NA|TRBV19|NA
CASSARQVGDTQYF
TGTGCCAGTAGTGCCCGACAGGTGGGGGATACGCAGTATTTT
>TRBJ2-5|once|TRBV7-7|TRBD2
CASSLAGLAGQETQYF
TGTGCCAGCAGCTTAGCCGGACTAGCGGGCCAAGAGACCCAGTACTTC
>TRBJ1-2|few|TRBV6-8|NA
CASSSTGHGYTF
TGTGCCAGCAGCTCTACAGGGCATGGCTACACCTTC
>TRBJ2-6|NA|TRBV7-7|TRBD1
CASSPGGSGANVLTF
TGTGCTAGCAGCCCAGGGGGCTCTGGGGCCAACGTCCTGACTTTC
>TRBJ1-2|NA|TRBV7-9|NA
CASSLAGDSPNYGYTF
TGTGCCAGCAGCTTAGCGGGGGACTCACCTAACTATGGCTACACCTTC
>TRBJ2-2|NA|TRBV2|TRBD2
CASSSGGAGTGELFF
TGTGCCAGCAGTAGCGGGGGGGCAGGCACCGGGGAGCTGTTTTTT
>TRBJ1-4|NA|TRBV11-2|NA
CASSLRGPSGGKLFF
TGTGCCAGCAGTTTGCGTGGCCCTTCAGGAGGAAAACTGTTTTTT
>TRBJ2-5|NA|TRBV9|NA
CASSQTGRETQYF
TGTGCCAGCAGCCAGACAGGGAGGGAGACCCAGTACTTC
>TRBJ1-5|NA|TRBV4-1|NA
CASSQDKTGRASQPQHF
TGCGCCAGCAGCCAAGATAAGACGGGGAGGGCGAGTCAGCCCCAGCATTTT
>TRBJ1-3|NA|TRBV4-3|NA
CASSPVGGNSGNTIYF
TGCGCCAGCAGCCCTGTGGGGGGAAACTCTGGAAACACCATATATTTT